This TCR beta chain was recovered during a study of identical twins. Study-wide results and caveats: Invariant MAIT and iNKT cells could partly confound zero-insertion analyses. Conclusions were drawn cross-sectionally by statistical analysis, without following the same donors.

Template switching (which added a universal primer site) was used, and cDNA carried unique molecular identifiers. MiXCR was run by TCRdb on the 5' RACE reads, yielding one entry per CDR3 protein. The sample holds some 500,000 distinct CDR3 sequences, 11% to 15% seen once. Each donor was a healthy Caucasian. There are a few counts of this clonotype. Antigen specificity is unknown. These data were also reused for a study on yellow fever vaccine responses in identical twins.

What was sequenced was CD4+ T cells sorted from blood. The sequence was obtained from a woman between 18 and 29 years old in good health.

The CDR3 sequence is CASTGGGAAGELFF. CDR3 DNA: TGTGCCAGCACCGGCGGGGGGGCGGCCGGGGAGCTGTTTTTT. This chain joins TRBV12-3 or TRBV12-4 and TRBJ2-2, with 9 bases that match TRBD2. V was clipped by 7 bases and J by 6 bases; unmatched bases: 6. The CDR3 is made up of 14 amino acids.